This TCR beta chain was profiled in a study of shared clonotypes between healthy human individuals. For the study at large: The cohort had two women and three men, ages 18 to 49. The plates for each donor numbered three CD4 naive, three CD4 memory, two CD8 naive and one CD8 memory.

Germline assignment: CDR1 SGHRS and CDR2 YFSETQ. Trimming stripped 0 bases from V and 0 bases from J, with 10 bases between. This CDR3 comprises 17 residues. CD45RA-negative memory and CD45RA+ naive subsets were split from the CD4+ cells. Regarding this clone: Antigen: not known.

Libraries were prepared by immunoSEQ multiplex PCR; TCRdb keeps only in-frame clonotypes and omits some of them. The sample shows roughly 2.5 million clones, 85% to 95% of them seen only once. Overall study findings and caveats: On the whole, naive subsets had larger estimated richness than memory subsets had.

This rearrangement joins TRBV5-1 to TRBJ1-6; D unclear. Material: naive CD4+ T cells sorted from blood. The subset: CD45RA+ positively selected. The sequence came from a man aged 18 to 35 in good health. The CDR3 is CASSLDTLYSYNSPLHF. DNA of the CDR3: TGCGCCAGCAGCTTGGACACCCTTTACTCCTATAATTCACCCCTCCACTTT.